The clone carrying this T cell receptor (beta chain) was recorded at least ten times. V was cut by 5 bases and J by 6 bases, with 6 bases left in between. CDR1 and CDR2 (germline): SGHAT, FQNNGV. CDR3 length equals 11 residues. TCRdb reanalysed the multiplex PCR reads using MiXCR and keeps one entry per CDR3 protein. The sample lists 200,000 to 300,000 distinct CDR3 sequences; around 30% were seen once. Axillary draining lymph nodes of breast cancer patients supplied the node samples. These data belong to a study of breast tumors, draining lymph nodes, adjacent tissues. The rearrangement uses TRBV11-2 and TRBJ2-3; the D is unclear. The sample taken for sequencing was axillary lymph node tissue. This clonotype originated in a female donor with breast cancer. Some clones in this sample may be carry-over from other donors' samples. The CDR3 loop reads CASSPGDTQYF. CDR3 coding DNA: TGTGCCAGCAGCCCCGGGGATACGCAGTATTTT.